This entry lists 32 T cell receptor beta chains sequenced from one sample in a study of shared clonotypes between healthy human individuals. Assay: immunoSEQ multiplex PCR; the TCRdb copy retains only in-frame clones and omits some. The repertoire has about 2.3 million clones, approximately 93% of them found once; the top ten carry approximately 0.4%. Sequences were obtained from naive CD4+ T cells from PBMCs. Stated subset: CD45RA+ positively selected. These receptors were collected from a man between 18 and 35 years old in good health. Some clones in this sample may be carry-over from other donors' samples.

The chain employs TRBV5-1 and TRBJ2-7, with unresolved D. Trimming cost V 4 bases and J 1 base, with 6 bases left between them. Germline assignment: CDR1 SGHRS and CDR2 YFSETQ. CDR3 length: 12 residues. CDR3: CASSRRSYEQYF. CDR3 bases: TGCGCCAGCAGCCGGAGATCCTACGAGCAGTACTTC.

The CDR3, as DNA: TGTGCCAGCAGCATTGGACGGGAGTATAGCAATCAGCCCCAGCATTTT. Translating it yields CASSIGREYSNQPQHF. The genes are TRBV21-1 and TRBJ1-5. TRBV21-1 is noted as a pseudogene. The CDR3 is 16 residues long.

The chain employs TRBV5-1 and TRBJ2-3; D is perhaps TRBD1 (5 bases). Trimming left V 4 bases short and J 0 bases short, with 12 bases between. The CDR3 loop spans 15 amino acids. Germline V gene sequence: CDR1 SGHRS, CDR2 YFSETQ. The CDR3 DNA reads as TGCGCCAGCAGCATGACAGTCACTAGCACAGATACGCAGTATTTT. Amino acid sequence: CASSMTVTSTDTQYF.

This rearrangement joins TRBV6-5 to TRBJ2-7; D not resolved. The CDR3 length is 13 residues. Per the germline V gene, CDR1 is MNHEY and CDR2 is SVGAGI. Between the trimmed V and J ends, which lost 6 bases and 6 bases, there was a span of 15 bases. The chain's CDR3 is CASRSSPDFEQYF. DNA of the CDR3: TGTGCCAGCAGGTCTTCCCCTGATTTCGAGCAGTACTTC.

Points on this clone: In the same sample, other DNA sequences code for this CDR3. The chain uses TRBV7-3 and TRBJ2-2; D gene ambiguous. The CDR3 is 14 amino acids. Germline assignment: CDR1 SGHTA and CDR2 FQGTGA. V was clipped by 2 bases and J by 1 base, with 5 bases between them. The CDR3 sequence is CASSLLGNTGELFF. The CDR3, as DNA: TGTGCCAGCAGCTTACTTGGGAACACCGGGGAGCTGTTTTTT.

This sequence joins TRBV15 and TRBJ1-4, with TRBD1 matching over 9 bases. The V and J ends lost 1 base and 8 bases, in that order; junction bases with no gene match: 11. Germline-derived CDR1 and CDR2 are LNHNV and YYDKDF (reference sequence). The CDR3 extends over 17 amino acids. CDR3 loop: CATSRVPRDRVREKLFF. The DNA of the CDR3 is TGTGCCACCAGCAGAGTACCAAGGGACAGGGTGAGGGAAAAACTGTTTTTT.

The V gene is TRBV28, the J gene TRBJ2-7; tentative D call: TRBD1 (5 bases). The V and J ends lost 7 bases and 3 bases respectively, with 16 bases between them. CDR3 length equals 14 residues. Germline values: CDR1 MDHEN, CDR2 SYDVKM. Written as DNA, the CDR3 is TGTGCCAGCAATAAAAGGGGTAAAGGCTACGAGCAGTACTTC. Translating it yields CASNKRGKGYEQYF.

This rearrangement joins TRBV2 to TRBJ2-1, with 8 positions matching TRBD2. The V and J ends lost 7 bases and 8 bases, in that order; junction bases with no gene match: 16. CDR3 length: 16 residues. Germline CDR1 SNHLY, CDR2 FYNNEI. CDR3 in amino acids: CASTQGSGRARDEQFF. CDR3 sequence (DNA): TGTGCCAGCACTCAGGGGTCCGGGAGGGCTCGCGATGAGCAGTTCTTC.

CDR3 sequence (DNA): TGTGCCAGCAGCCAGGGCCAAGAGACCCAGTACTTC. Translating gives CASSQGQETQYF. The chain links TRBV11-3 to TRBJ2-5, with D tentatively TRBD1 (5 bases). From germline, CDR1 is SGHNT and CDR2 YENEEA. The ends were cut back, 5 bases at V and 1 base at J, with 5 bases in the middle. CDR3 length equals 12 residues.

The rearrangement joins TRBV9 to TRBJ2-1; D may be TRBD2 (5 bases). This CDR3 spans 14 amino acids. Trimming stripped 6 bases from V and 5 bases from J, with 15 bases between. Germline V gene sequence: CDR1 SGDLS, CDR2 YYNGEE. CDR3 bases: TGTGCCAGCACCTTAAGGGAGTTGGACAATGAGCAGTTCTTC. It specifies CASTLRELDNEQFF.

The CDR3 DNA sequence: TGCGCCAGCAGCAGAACCCCGACGGAATCCTACAATGAGCAGTTCTTC. Translated, it gives CASSRTPTESYNEQFF. The chain uses TRBV5-1 and TRBJ2-1; D call uncertain. CDR3 length: 16 residues. Per the germline V gene, CDR1 is SGHRS and CDR2 is YFSETQ. Trimming took off 4 bases at V and 1 base at J, with 15 bases between the two ends.

In this sample, this clone turned up once. The chain combines TRBV21-1 with TRBJ1-1; TRBD1 reflects the table's D call only, with no check against the DNA. TRBV21-1 is reported as a pseudogene. This CDR3 comprises 16 residues. The CDR3 loop reads CASSKVHAGICAEAFF. DNA of the CDR3: TGTGCCAGCAGCAAAGTTCACGCAGGGATTTGCGCTGAAGCTTTCTTT.

This clone was detected once. The rearrangement joins TRBV2 to TRBJ2-1; D possibly matches TRBD1 or TRBD2 (5 bases each). The CDR3 is made up of 14 amino acids. The V gene's germline CDR1 is SNHLY and CDR2 FYNNEI. Trimming removed 11 bases from V and 2 bases from J, with 16 bases in between. This chain's CDR3 is CASLWDAAYNEQFF. CDR3 nucleotides: TGTGCCTCACTCTGGGACGCCGCCTACAATGAGCAGTTCTTC.

The rearrangement links TRBV5-1 to TRBJ2-3; 12 nucleotides match TRBD1. The CDR3 length is 16 residues. Germline CDR1 reads SGHRS; CDR2 reads YFSETQ. Trimming cost V 1 base and J 5 bases; bases outside gene matches: 5. This CDR3 is CASSLLGQGAGDTQYF. DNA for the CDR3: TGCGCCAGCAGCTTGTTGGGACAGGGGGCTGGAGATACGCAGTATTTT.

The chain has TRBV19 and TRBJ1-5, with D tentatively TRBD1 (5 bases). The CDR3 covers 15 residues. V lost 6 bases, J lost 4 bases, and 16 bases lay in between. Germline V lookup: CDR1 LNHDA, CDR2 SQIVND (reference sequence). The CDR3 nucleotides read TGTGCCAGTAGGAAGGGACGGCCCTTAAATCAGCCCCAGCATTTT. Amino acids: CASRKGRPLNQPQHF.

The rearrangement uses TRBV5-1 and TRBJ2-7; maybe TRBD1 (6 bases). CDR1 is SGHRS and CDR2 is YFSETQ in the germline V gene. Trimming stripped 0 bases from V and 3 bases from J, with 16 bases between. The CDR3 spans 16 residues. CDR3 DNA: TGCGCCAGCAGCTTGGCGGGGACAACCTCTATCTACGAGCAGTACTTC. Protein product: CASSLAGTTSIYEQYF.

This chain links TRBV27 with TRBJ2-7, with 8 bases that match TRBD2. CDR3 length equals 14 residues. Trimming removed 5 bases from V and 3 bases from J; junction bases left unmatched: 6. Germline values: CDR1 MNHEY, CDR2 SMNVEV (reference sequence). CDR3 region: CASSNPGTSYEQYF. In nucleotides, the CDR3 is TGTGCCAGCAGTAACCCCGGGACTAGCTACGAGCAGTACTTC.

V usage is TRBV2 and J usage is TRBJ2-1; D is unresolved. CDR1 is SNHLY and CDR2 is FYNNEI in the germline V gene. V lost 8 bases and J 0 bases, leaving 8 bases between the germline ends. There are 13 residues in the CDR3. CDR3 amino acids: CASRVFSYNEQFF. The CDR3 DNA reads TGTGCCAGCCGTGTATTCTCCTACAATGAGCAGTTCTTC. Full variable domain (remainder filled in from reference TRBV2 and TRBJ2-1): EPEVTQTPSHQVTQMGQEVILRCVPISNHLYFYWYRQILGQKVEFLVSFYNNEISEKSEIFDDQFSVERPDGSNFTLKIRSTKLEDSAMYFCASRVFSYNEQFFGPGTRLTVL.

This clone was seen only once. This sequence joins TRBV11-3 and TRBJ2-1, with D perhaps matching TRBD1 or TRBD2 (7 bases each). Trimming left V 1 base short and J 6 bases short, with 10 bases between. Looked up from germline, CDR1 is SGHNT and CDR2 is YENEEA. This CDR3 is built from 14 residues. CDR3 sequence reads: CASSLGRGGNEQFF. In nucleotides, the CDR3 is TGTGCCAGCAGCTTAGGCAGGGGGGGCAATGAGCAGTTCTTC. Complete variable domain (other parts from reference TRBV11-3 and TRBJ2-1): EAGVVQSPRYKIIEKKQPVAFWCNPISGHNTLYWYLQNLGQGPELLIRYENEEAVDDSQLPKDRFSAERLKGVDSTLKIQPAELGDSAVYLCASSLGRGGNEQFFGPGTRLTVL.

This rearrangement joins TRBV29-1 to TRBJ2-1; maybe TRBD2 (5 bases). The CDR3 has 15 amino acids. Per the germline V gene, CDR1 is SQVTM and CDR2 is ANQGSEA. V was clipped by 6 bases and J by 4 bases, with 19 bases between them. The CDR3 DNA is TGCAGCGTAGTCGGGCGGGCAGGTTTTTACAATGAGCAGTTCTTC. This gives the protein CSVVGRAGFYNEQFF.

This clone was detected only a few times. Other DNA sequences in this sample translate to the same CDR3. The V gene is TRBV6-5, the J gene TRBJ1-5, with D tentatively TRBD1 (6 bases). Germline loops: CDR1 MNHEY, CDR2 SVGAGI. This CDR3 is built from 14 residues. Trimming took off 8 bases at V and 1 base at J, with 12 bases between the two ends. The CDR3 sequence: CASRGRGSNQPQHF. In DNA, the CDR3 is TGTGCCAGCCGGGGCAGGGGAAGCAATCAGCCCCAGCATTTT.

The rearrangement uses TRBV11-1 and TRBJ2-3; D might be TRBD2 (6 bases). Trimming cost V 1 base and J 2 bases, with 13 bases left between them. CDR1 SGHAT and CDR2 FQDESV come from the germline V gene (reference sequence). The CDR3 is made up of 16 amino acids. CDR3 in DNA: TGTGCCAGCAGCTTAGGGACTAACCGGGTCACAGATACGCAGTATTTT. Its translation is CASSLGTNRVTDTQYF.

The CDR3, as DNA: TGCGCCAGCAGCGAACGGGCTAGCGGGAGTAACGAGCAGTACTTC. Amino acid sequence: CASSERASGSNEQYF. V and J are TRBV5-1 and TRBJ2-7, with TRBD2 identical over 10 bases. The CDR3 consists of 15 residues. Trimming cost V 4 bases and J 5 bases; bases outside gene matches: 9. CDR1 SGHRS and CDR2 YFSETQ come from the germline V gene.

This clone was detected only once. The chain joins TRBV7-9 to TRBJ2-1; either TRBD1 or TRBD2 may supply D (5 bases each). The CDR3 loop spans 13 amino acids. V gave up 6 bases and J gave up 10 bases, with 16 bases separating them. The germline V gene has CDR1 SEHNR and CDR2 FQNEAQ (reference sequence). The CDR3 region is CASSRLRDREQFF. Written as DNA, the CDR3 is TGTGCCAGCAGTCGACTCAGGGACCGGGAGCAGTTCTTC.

This chain connects TRBV6-5 to TRBJ2-1, with D unresolved. With 5 bases removed from V and 12 bases from J, the gap between germline ends came to 20 bases. Germline values: CDR1 MNHEY, CDR2 SVGAGI. The CDR3 is made up of 14 amino acids. CDR3 residues: CASSPEAGRIGQFF. The CDR3 bases are TGTGCCAGCAGTCCCGAGGCCGGCAGGATCGGGCAGTTCTTC.

This clone was seen once. The V gene is TRBV7-9, the J gene TRBJ1-3; no definite D call. In germline, CDR1 is SEHNR, CDR2 FQNEAQ (reference sequence). The V end lost 3 bases, the J end lost 6 bases, and 6 bases lay between the germline ends. The CDR3 contains 12 residues. CDR3: CASSFSTNTIYF. In DNA, the CDR3 is TGTGCCAGCAGCTTTTCGACAAACACCATATATTTT.

This chain uses TRBV6-5 with TRBJ2-6; D uncertain. Germline CDR1 reads MNHEY; CDR2 reads SVGAGI. V was cut by 0 bases and J by 4 bases, with 7 bases left in between. CDR3 length equals 15 residues. The DNA of the CDR3 is TGTGCCAGCAGTTACTCGAGGTCAGGGGCCAACGTCCTGACTTTC. Translated, it gives CASSYSRSGANVLTF.

This sequence joins TRBV9 and TRBJ1-3; 7 bases agree with TRBD1. Germline V gives CDR1 SGDLS, CDR2 YYNGEE. Germline trimming cut 4 bases from V and 3 bases from J; bases unmatched to any gene: 7. The CDR3 is 15 amino acids. In nucleotides, the CDR3 is TGTGCCAGCAGCCCACAGGGGTACGGTGGAAACACCATATATTTT. Protein: CASSPQGYGGNTIYF.

To note about this clone: Other DNA sequences in the same sample also yield this CDR3. The chain has TRBV7-2 and TRBJ2-3; D may correspond to TRBD1 or TRBD2 (6 bases each). Germline CDR1 and CDR2: SGHTA and FQGNSA. The CDR3 extends over 15 amino acids. Trimming shortened V by 1 base and J by 3 bases, and 11 bases separated the two germline ends. The DNA of the CDR3 is TGTGCCAGCAGCTTAGTTGGGGGGCCGACAGATACGCAGTATTTT. This translates into CASSLVGGPTDTQYF.

J is TRBJ1-1 and V is TRBV19; D is unresolved. Germline CDR1 LNHDA, CDR2 SQIVND (reference sequence). This CDR3 has 13 residues. The V and J ends lost 7 bases and 1 base respectively, with 10 bases between them. DNA of the CDR3: TGTGCCAGTAAGGAGGCCCGGAACACTGAAGCTTTCTTT. Encoded protein: CASKEARNTEAFF.

In this sample, this clone turned up once. CDR3 bases: TGTGCCAGCAGCCCTTCTATCCCCGATACGCAGTATTTT. This gives the protein CASSPSIPDTQYF. The chain joins TRBV27 to TRBJ2-3; no clear D gene. Trimming took off 6 bases at V and 6 bases at J, with 13 bases between the two ends. The germline V gene has CDR1 MNHEY and CDR2 SMNVEV (reference sequence). The CDR3 consists of 13 residues.

The rearrangement joins TRBV28 to TRBJ1-1; D is unresolved. The CDR3 contains 10 residues. Germline V gene lookup returns CDR1 MDHEN and CDR2 SYDVKM. Trimming took 4 bases from V and 8 from J, leaving 5 bases between them. CDR3 nucleotides: TGTGCCAGCAGTTCTATAGAAGCTTTCTTT. Translated, it gives CASSSIEAFF. The whole variable domain, remainder taken from reference TRBV28 and TRBJ1-1, is DVKVTQSSRYLVKRTGEKVFLECVQDMDHENMFWYRQDPGLGLRLIYFSYDVKMKEKGDIPEGYSVSREKKERFSLILESASTNQTSMYLCASSSIEAFFGQGTRLTVV.